This TCR beta chain was identified during a study of shared clonotypes between healthy human individuals. Terminally differentiated effector memory CD45RA+ cells were left out of the naive CD8 fraction, which was CD45RO-negative and positively selected for CCR7. The donors were adults (healthy and HIV-negative) with no recent acute infections or vaccinations. This CDR3 comprises 17 residues. Trimming at V came to 2 bases and at J to 4 bases, leaving 12 bases not matched to a gene. Germline V gene sequence: CDR1 MGHRA, CDR2 YSYEKL. Worth noting for this clone: Its antigen is as yet unknown.

TCRdb's table, derived via immunoSEQ multiplex PCR, lists solely in-frame clones and lacks some. Altogether nearly 2 million clones are present, approximately 94% being singletons, with the ten largest covering approximately 1%. Overall study findings and caveats: Blood was the only sampled material, and tissue repertoires likely differ.

V usage is TRBV4-1 and J usage is TRBJ2-3, with TRBD1 matching 7 bases. The receptor's source is a man aged 18 to 35 in good health. The material sequenced was naive CD8+ T cells sorted from blood. For the CDR3, the DNA is TGCGCCAGCAGCCAATACACCACAGGGGTATCCGCAGATACGCAGTATTTT. The encoded protein is CASSQYTTGVSADTQYF.